This T cell receptor (beta chain) emerged from a study of shared clonotypes between healthy human individuals. Turning to the study itself: The study drew on a couple of women and a few men aged 18 to 49 as donors. The study used three CD4 naive, three CD4 memory, two CD8 naive and one CD8 memory plate per donor. Study results and caveats: With a handful of donors compared, about 5% of naive CD4 clonotypes were shared.

About this clone itself: Its antigen is not known.

This CDR3 has 13 amino acids. V shed 4 bases and J shed 5 bases, with 11 bases lying between them. Germline V CDR1 and CDR2: WNHNN, SYGVQD (reference sequence). This was a deep-level run. Generated by immunoSEQ multiplex PCR, the TCRdb table keeps only in-frame clones and is missing some. In the table there are under 1,100,000 clones, around four fifths of which are singletons. The chain combines TRBV10-1 with TRBJ2-5, with D tentatively TRBD2 (6 bases). The sample taken for sequencing was memory CD4+ T cells sorted from blood. Subset indicated: CD45RA-negative fraction. This receptor was identified in a man aged 18 to 29 in good health. CDR3 amino acids: CASSVRGSETQYF. CDR3 sequence (DNA): TGCGCCAGCAGTGTGCGGGGATCGGAGACCCAGTACTTC.